The sequence of this T cell receptor beta chain was determined in a study of radiation and T cells in renal cell carcinoma. TCRdb keeps only in-frame clones here, not all; method: immunoSEQ multiplex PCR. The repertoire holds about 150,000 clones, approximately 86% seen once, with about a sixth in the top ten. Documented time point: blood 4 weeks post-SBRT, at nephrectomy. The treatment is: 15 Gy SBRT to primary tumor, nephrectomy 4 weeks later. Nephrectomy followed 15 Gy stereotactic body radiation by 4 weeks. The ends were cut back, 0 bases at V and 5 bases at J, with 11 bases in the middle. Germline CDR1 reads SGHDT; CDR2 reads YYEEEE. The CDR3 runs to 14 residues.

Sample: blood, taken from a patient whose treatment included radiotherapy and nephrectomy. The chain recombines TRBV5-6 with TRBJ2-5, with D perhaps TRBD1 (5 bases). This TCR derives from a woman in her 50s with renal cell carcinoma. CDR3 region: CASSLGGRAETQYF. In DNA, the CDR3 is TGTGCCAGCAGCTTGGGGGGCAGGGCGGAGACCCAGTACTTC.